These 17 T cell receptor beta chains were sequenced from one sample in a study of blood T cell repertoires in COVID-19. Generated by immunoSEQ multiplex PCR, the TCRdb table keeps only in-frame clones and is missing some. The sample holds just over 75,000 clones, around nine tenths seen once. The sequencing sample was made of peripheral blood. Receptors were obtained from an elderly woman with active or convalescent COVID-19.

The chain employs TRBV18 and TRBJ2-7; D is unclear. This CDR3 has 15 residues. Trimming shortened V by 3 bases and J by 3 bases, and 15 bases separated the two germline ends. Germline lookup yields CDR1 KGHSH and CDR2 LQKENI. The CDR3 sequence: CASSPSAIESYEQYF. DNA for the CDR3: TGTGCCAGCTCACCGTCCGCTATCGAGAGCTACGAGCAGTACTTC. The full variable domain, in which reference TRBV18 and TRBJ2-7 provide the parts outside the CDR3, is NAGVMQNPRHLVRRRGQEARLRCSPMKGHSHVYWYRQLPEEGLKFMVYLQKENIIDESGMPKERFSAEFPKEGPSILRIQQVVRGDSAAYFCASSPSAIESYEQYFGPGTRLTVT.

There are a few counts of this clone. The V gene is TRBV2, the J gene TRBJ2-7; 8 nucleotides match TRBD1. This CDR3 has 16 residues. CDR1 is SNHLY and CDR2 is FYNNEI in the germline V gene. The ends lost 7 bases at V and 6 bases at J; junction bases unmatched: 17. The CDR3, as DNA: TGTGCCAGCACCGAAGGTCTAAGGCCAGGGGGCTTCGAGCAGTACTTC. As protein: CASTEGLRPGGFEQYF. Full variable domain (rest looked up from reference TRBV2 and TRBJ2-7): EPEVTQTPSHQVTQMGQEVILRCVPISNHLYFYWYRQILGQKVEFLVSFYNNEISEKSEIFDDQFSVERPDGSNFTLKIRSTKLEDSAMYFCASTEGLRPGGFEQYFGPGTRLTVT.

This rearrangement joins TRBV24-1 to TRBJ1-2; 7 bases are shared with TRBD1. Looked up from germline, CDR1 is KGHDR and CDR2 is SFDVKD. This CDR3 has 15 residues. V lost 5 bases and J lost 2; bases outside the gene matches: 7. The CDR3 DNA sequence: TGTGCCACCAGTGCGGCAGGGACAGTCAACTATGGCTACACCTTC. It codes for CATSAAGTVNYGYTF.

This clone was seen only once. The chain couples TRBV5-6 to TRBJ2-3; TRBD2 aligns across 9 bases. The CDR3 length is 15 residues. Germline CDR1 and CDR2: SGHDT and YYEEEE. V was clipped by 6 bases and J by 3 bases; unmatched bases: 8. CDR3: CASTYGGRVTDTQYF. Here the CDR3 DNA reads TGTGCCAGCACCTATGGCGGGAGGGTGACAGATACGCAGTATTTT.

The chain joins TRBV5-1 to TRBJ1-1; D is perhaps TRBD1 (5 bases). V lost 4 bases, J lost 8 bases, and 12 bases lay in between. The germline V gene encodes CDR1 SGHRS and CDR2 YFSETQ. This CDR3 region has 12 residues. CDR3 nucleotide sequence: TGCGCCAGCAGCCTCCCGGGGGGGGAAGCTTTCTTT. Its protein product is CASSLPGGEAFF.

The J gene is TRBJ2-2, the V gene TRBV11-3, with 7 nucleotides matching TRBD2. V shed 8 bases, J shed 6 bases, and the junction held 6 bases outside the gene matches. The germline V gene has CDR1 SGHNT and CDR2 YENEEA. CDR3 length: 13 residues. The CDR3 coding sequence is TGTGCCAGCTCGGTGGGGAGGGCCGGGGAGCTGTTTTTT. Translation: CASSVGRAGELFF. The full variable domain, with the rest looked up from reference TRBV11-3 and TRBJ2-2, is EAGVVQSPRYKIIEKKQPVAFWCNPISGHNTLYWYLQNLGQGPELLIRYENEEAVDDSQLPKDRFSAERLKGVDSTLKIQPAELGDSAVYLCASSVGRAGELFFGEGSRLTVL.

The chain is built from TRBV5-1 and TRBJ2-7; D might be TRBD1 (6 bases). The CDR3 contains 14 residues. Deletions cut 1 base from V and 6 bases from J, with 14 bases between. Germline-derived CDR1 and CDR2 are SGHRS and YFSETQ. The CDR3 nucleotides are TGCGCCAGCAGCTTGTCCTTCAGGGGTGGCGAGCAGTACTTC. Protein sequence: CASSLSFRGGEQYF.

The chain has TRBV5-1 and TRBJ1-2, with TRBD1 matching over 8 bases. Germline lookup yields CDR1 SGHRS and CDR2 YFSETQ. The CDR3 runs to 15 residues. Losses at the gene ends were 3 bases for V and 4 bases for J; bases not matched to a gene: 8. Here the CDR3 reads CASSWGTGLSYGYTF. Written as DNA, the CDR3 is TGCGCCAGCAGCTGGGGGACAGGACTGAGCTATGGCTACACCTTC.

This clone was found once. This chain uses TRBV19 with TRBJ1-4; D may be TRBD1 (5 bases). The germline CDR1 and CDR2 sequences are LNHDA and SQIVND (reference sequence). The CDR3 extends over 16 amino acids. Trimming removed 3 bases from V and 5 bases from J, with 16 bases in between. The CDR3 nucleotides are TGTGCCAGTAGTATCCTTCTGGGGGAGGCGAATGAAAAACTGTTTTTT. It yields the protein CASSILLGEANEKLFF.

This chain links TRBV3-1 (or the pseudogene TRBV3-2) with TRBJ1-2; D is possibly TRBD1 (6 bases). Germline assignment: CDR1 LGHDT and CDR2 YNNKEL (reference sequence). The CDR3 contains 13 residues. Trimming stripped 3 bases from V and 7 bases from J, with 12 bases between. In DNA form, the CDR3 reads TGTGCCAGCAGCCAGCAACAGGGAACTGGCTACACCTTC. It encodes CASSQQQGTGYTF.

The rearrangement joins TRBV3-1 (or the pseudogene TRBV3-2) to TRBJ2-3; D is possibly TRBD1 (5 bases). Trimming took 3 bases from V and 3 from J, leaving 13 bases between them. Germline V lookup: CDR1 LGHDT, CDR2 YNNKEL (reference sequence). This CDR3 comprises 15 residues. The CDR3 reads CASSQGQGWTDTQYF. DNA for the CDR3: TGTGCCAGCAGCCAGGGGCAGGGATGGACAGATACGCAGTATTTT.

This chain links TRBV28 with TRBJ1-5, with D perhaps TRBD1 (6 bases). This CDR3 region has 15 residues. Germline V gene lookup returns CDR1 MDHEN and CDR2 SYDVKM. Trimming removed 6 bases at V and 3 bases at J, with 15 bases between. CDR3 protein: CASRPRTVLNQPQHF. CDR3 DNA sequence: TGTGCCAGCAGACCCCGGACAGTTCTCAATCAGCCCCAGCATTTT.

This clone occurred once. V gene TRBV5-5 combines with J gene TRBJ2-1; no firm D call. This CDR3 is 14 amino acids long. Trimming took off 4 bases at V and 0 bases at J, with 8 bases between the two ends. CDR1 and CDR2 from the germline V gene are SGHKS and YYEKEE (reference sequence). The CDR3 nucleotides read TGTGCCAGCAGCCTTACCAGCTCCTACAATGAGCAGTTCTTC. It is translated as CASSLTSSYNEQFF.

This chain links TRBV19 with TRBJ2-3, with 10 bases lining up with TRBD1. V shed 3 bases, J shed 3 bases, and the junction held 6 bases outside the gene matches. The CDR3 runs to 16 residues. Germline loops: CDR1 LNHDA, CDR2 SQIVND (reference sequence). CDR3 sequence: CASSIRQGAPTDTQYF. The CDR3, as DNA: TGTGCCAGTAGTATTCGACAGGGGGCACCAACAGATACGCAGTATTTT.

The J gene is TRBJ1-5, the V gene TRBV2; possibly TRBD1 for D (5 bases). V lost 7 bases, J lost 6 bases, and 13 bases lay in between. The CDR3 contains 13 residues. CDR1 is SNHLY, CDR2 FYNNEI, per germline. The CDR3 region is CASTLGVSQPQHF. The CDR3 DNA follows: TGTGCCAGCACTCTAGGGGTGTCTCAGCCCCAGCATTTT.

The chain joins TRBV4-3 to TRBJ1-2; 11 nucleotides align to TRBD1. This CDR3 spans 14 amino acids. The J segment lost 4 bases and the V segment lost 5 bases, leaving 3 bases of the junction unmatched. The V gene's germline CDR1 is LGHNA and CDR2 YSLEER. The CDR3 DNA follows: TGCGCCAGCAGCGGGACAGGGGGGGGCTATGGCTACACCTTC. Translated: CASSGTGGGYGYTF.

This chain joins TRBV20-1 and TRBJ2-1; maybe TRBD2 (5 bases). The CDR3 loop spans 10 amino acids. Germline V gene sequence: CDR1 DFQATT, CDR2 SNEGSKA (reference sequence). The CDR3 sequence: CVWRDNEQFF. The CDR3 DNA follows: TGCGTCTGGCGGGACAATGAGCAGTTCTTC.